The source of this TCR beta chain is a study of CD4 T cells in relation to SARS-CoV-2 and coronaviruses. Study information: PBMCs were cultured with antigen for roughly 10 days before TCR beta sequencing.

About this clone itself: Its antigen remains unknown.

The unexposed donors gave CD4+ T cells in 2011-2018, prior to COVID-19. Isolation of CD4+ T cells took place after about 10 days in culture. Cells permitting, SARS-CoV-2 S/N and four cold-coronavirus spikes were tested on unexposed-donor CD4+ T cells. The V and J ends lost 6 bases and 6 bases respectively, with 14 bases between them. The CDR3 loop spans 13 amino acids. This table comes from immunoSEQ multiplex PCR, and its TCRdb copy is limited to in-frame clones, with some not included. The data hold approximately 21,000 clones, with roughly 76% observed a single time. The sequence came from a human donor in good health. This sequence joins TRBV12-3 or TRBV12-4 and TRBJ2-5; D is uncertain. Sequencing used CD4+ T cells from PBMCs, cultured in vitro. The CDR3 here is CASRTSNSQTQYF. CDR3 bases: TGTGCCAGCAGGACGTCCAATAGCCAGACCCAGTACTTC.